This T cell receptor (beta chain) was observed in a study of T-cell reconstitution after alpha-beta-depleted transplantation in children. The study, taken as a whole, reports: Reportedly, alpha-beta T cells present about two months post-transplant originated from several hundred expanded clones of graft origin. A year had passed since transplant, and T-cell counts and diversity by then came mostly from newly produced T cells.

A remark on this clonotype: The antigen is undetermined.

It was with unique molecular identifiers that the TCRbeta library was prepared. TCRdb passed the PCR reads through MiXCR, listing each CDR3 protein once. The repertoire consists of about 610,000 distinct CDR3 sequences, with approximately 30% occurring once and the leading ten covering around a third. The TCR comes from a boy younger than two with Wiskott-Aldrich syndrome, due to receive a stem cell transplant. The sample was PBMCs, taken before TCRalphabeta/CD19-depleted stem cell transplant.

The CDR3 coding sequence is TGTGCCAGCAGCCTCCACAATTCACCCCTCCACTTT. Residues: CASSLHNSPLHF. The chain uses TRBV4-2 and TRBJ1-6, with D uncertain. Deletions cut 4 bases from V and 7 bases from J, with 5 bases between. Germline-derived CDR1 and CDR2 are LGHNA and YNFKEQ. This CDR3 spans 12 amino acids.